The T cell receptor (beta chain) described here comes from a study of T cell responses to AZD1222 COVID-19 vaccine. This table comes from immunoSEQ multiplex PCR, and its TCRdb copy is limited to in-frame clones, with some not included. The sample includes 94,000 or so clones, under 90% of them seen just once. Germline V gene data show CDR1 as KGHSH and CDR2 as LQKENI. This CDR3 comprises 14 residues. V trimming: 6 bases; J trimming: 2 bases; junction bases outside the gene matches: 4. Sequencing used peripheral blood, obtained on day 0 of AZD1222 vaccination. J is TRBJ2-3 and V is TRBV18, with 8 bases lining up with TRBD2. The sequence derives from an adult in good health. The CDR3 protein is CASSRGESTDTQYF. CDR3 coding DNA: TGTGCCAGCTCGCGGGGGGAGTCCACAGATACGCAGTATTTT.